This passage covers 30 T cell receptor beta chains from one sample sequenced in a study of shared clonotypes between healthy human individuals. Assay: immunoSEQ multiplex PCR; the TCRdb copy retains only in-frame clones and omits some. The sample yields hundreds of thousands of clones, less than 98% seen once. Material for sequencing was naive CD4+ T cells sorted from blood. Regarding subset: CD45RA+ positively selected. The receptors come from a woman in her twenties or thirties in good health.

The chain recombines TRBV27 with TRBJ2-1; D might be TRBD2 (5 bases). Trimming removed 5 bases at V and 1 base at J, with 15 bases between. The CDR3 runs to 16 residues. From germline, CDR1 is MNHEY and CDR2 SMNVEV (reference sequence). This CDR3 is CASSPLGGWSYNEQFF. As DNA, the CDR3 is TGTGCCAGCAGTCCCCTCGGAGGTTGGTCCTACAATGAGCAGTTCTTC.

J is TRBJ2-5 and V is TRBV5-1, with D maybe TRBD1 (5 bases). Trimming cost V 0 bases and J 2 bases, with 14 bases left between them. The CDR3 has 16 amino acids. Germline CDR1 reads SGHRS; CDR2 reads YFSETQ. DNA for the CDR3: TGCGCCAGCAGCTTGGGGGGCAGGGTGGAACAAGAGACCCAGTACTTC. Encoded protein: CASSLGGRVEQETQYF.

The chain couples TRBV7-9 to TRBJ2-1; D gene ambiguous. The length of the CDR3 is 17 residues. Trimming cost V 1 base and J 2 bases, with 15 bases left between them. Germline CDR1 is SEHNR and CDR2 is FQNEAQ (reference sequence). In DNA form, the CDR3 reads TGTGCCAGCAGCTTAGACGGGCGACCACGGCCCTACAATGAGCAGTTCTTC. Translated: CASSLDGRPRPYNEQFF.

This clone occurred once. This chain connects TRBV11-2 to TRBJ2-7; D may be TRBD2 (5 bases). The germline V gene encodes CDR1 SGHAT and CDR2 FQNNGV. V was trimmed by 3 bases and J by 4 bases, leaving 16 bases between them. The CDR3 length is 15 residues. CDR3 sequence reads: CASSFPQAGTYEQYF. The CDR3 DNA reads TGTGCCAGCAGCTTTCCGCAGGCGGGCACTTACGAGCAGTACTTC.

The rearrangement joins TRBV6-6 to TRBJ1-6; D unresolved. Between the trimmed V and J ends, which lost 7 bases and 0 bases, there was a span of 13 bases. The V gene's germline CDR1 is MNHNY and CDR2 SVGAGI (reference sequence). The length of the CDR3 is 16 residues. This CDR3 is CASNNLGSSYNSPLHF. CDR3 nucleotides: TGTGCCAGCAACAACCTAGGGAGCTCCTATAATTCACCCCTCCACTTT.

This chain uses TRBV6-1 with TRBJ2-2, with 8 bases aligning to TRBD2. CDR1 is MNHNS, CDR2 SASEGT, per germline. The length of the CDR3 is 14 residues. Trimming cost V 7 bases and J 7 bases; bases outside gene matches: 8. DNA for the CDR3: TGTGCCAGCACCCCCCGGGAGGGTGTCGGGGAGCTGTTTTTT. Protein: CASTPREGVGELFF.

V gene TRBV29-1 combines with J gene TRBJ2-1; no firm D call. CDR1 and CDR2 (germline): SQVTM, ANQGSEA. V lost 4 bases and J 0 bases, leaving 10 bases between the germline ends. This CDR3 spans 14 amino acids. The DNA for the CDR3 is TGCAGCGTTGCTGCCAGGACCTCCTACAATGAGCAGTTCTTC. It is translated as CSVAARTSYNEQFF.

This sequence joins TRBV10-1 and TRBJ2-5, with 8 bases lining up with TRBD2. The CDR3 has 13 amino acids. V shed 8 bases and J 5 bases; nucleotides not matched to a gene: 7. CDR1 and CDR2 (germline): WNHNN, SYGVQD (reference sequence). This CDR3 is CASARAGVETQYF. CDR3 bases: TGCGCCAGCGCAAGAGCGGGAGTTGAGACCCAGTACTTC.

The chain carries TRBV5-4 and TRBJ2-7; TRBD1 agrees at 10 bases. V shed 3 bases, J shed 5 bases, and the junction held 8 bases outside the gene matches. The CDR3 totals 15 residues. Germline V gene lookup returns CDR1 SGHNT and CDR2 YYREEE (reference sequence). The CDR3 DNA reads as TGTGCCAGCAGCTGGGGACAGGGGTTTTCGGACGAGCAGTACTTC. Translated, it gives CASSWGQGFSDEQYF.

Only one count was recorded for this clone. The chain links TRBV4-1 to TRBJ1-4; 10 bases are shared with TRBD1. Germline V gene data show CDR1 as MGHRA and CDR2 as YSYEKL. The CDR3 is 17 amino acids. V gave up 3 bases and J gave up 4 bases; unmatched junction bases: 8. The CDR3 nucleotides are TGCGCCAGCAGCCACCTGGGACAGGGGCTTGGTAATGAAAAACTGTTTTTT. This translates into CASSHLGQGLGNEKLFF.

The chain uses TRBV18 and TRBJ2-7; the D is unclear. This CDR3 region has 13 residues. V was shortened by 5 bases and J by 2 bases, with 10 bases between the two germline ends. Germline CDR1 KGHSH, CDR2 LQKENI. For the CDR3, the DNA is TGTGCCAGCTCAAGGACGGAAGCCTACGAGCAGTACTTC. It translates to CASSRTEAYEQYF.

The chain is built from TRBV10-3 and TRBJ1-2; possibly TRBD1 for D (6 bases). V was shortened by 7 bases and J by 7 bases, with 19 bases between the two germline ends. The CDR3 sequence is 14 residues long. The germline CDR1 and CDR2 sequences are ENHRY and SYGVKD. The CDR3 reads CAINVDRSVAGYTF. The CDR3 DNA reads TGTGCCATCAATGTAGACAGGTCCGTAGCTGGCTACACCTTC.

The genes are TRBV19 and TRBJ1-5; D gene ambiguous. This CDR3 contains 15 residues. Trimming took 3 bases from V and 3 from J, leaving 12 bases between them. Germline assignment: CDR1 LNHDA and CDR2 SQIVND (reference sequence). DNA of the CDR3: TGTGCCAGTAGTATTGTCGGGCCGTCCAATCAGCCCCAGCATTTT. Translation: CASSIVGPSNQPQHF.

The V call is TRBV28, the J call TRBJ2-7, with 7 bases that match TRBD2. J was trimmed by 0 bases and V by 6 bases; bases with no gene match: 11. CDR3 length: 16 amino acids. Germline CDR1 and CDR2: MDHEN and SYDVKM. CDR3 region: CASSPPSGIISYEQYF. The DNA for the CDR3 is TGTGCCAGCAGCCCTCCCAGCGGGATTATCTCCTACGAGCAGTACTTC.

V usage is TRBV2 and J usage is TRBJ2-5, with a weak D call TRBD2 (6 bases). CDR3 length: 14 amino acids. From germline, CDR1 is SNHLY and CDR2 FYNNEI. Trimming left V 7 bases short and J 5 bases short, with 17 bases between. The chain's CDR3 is CASTPRPSGETQYF. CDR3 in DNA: TGTGCCAGCACTCCACGCCCAAGCGGGGAGACCCAGTACTTC.

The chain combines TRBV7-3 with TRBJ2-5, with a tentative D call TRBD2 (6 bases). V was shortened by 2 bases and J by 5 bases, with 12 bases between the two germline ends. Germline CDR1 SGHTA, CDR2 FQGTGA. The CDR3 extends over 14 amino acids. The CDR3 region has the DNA TGTGCCAGCAGCTTACCTGGAGGGGATGAGACCCAGTACTTC. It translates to CASSLPGGDETQYF.

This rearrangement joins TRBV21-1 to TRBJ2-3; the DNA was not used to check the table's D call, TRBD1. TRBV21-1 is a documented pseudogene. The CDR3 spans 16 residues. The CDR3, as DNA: TGTGCCAGCGGAACTTTTTTCTACAGGGGTCCAGATACGCAGTATTTT. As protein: CASGTFFYRGPDTQYF.

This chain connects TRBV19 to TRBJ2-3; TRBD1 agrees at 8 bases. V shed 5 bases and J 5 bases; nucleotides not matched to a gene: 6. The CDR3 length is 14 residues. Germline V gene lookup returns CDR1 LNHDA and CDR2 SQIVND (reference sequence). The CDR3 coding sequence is TGTGCCAGTAGTTTTCAGACAGGGGAAGATACGCAGTATTTT. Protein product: CASSFQTGEDTQYF.

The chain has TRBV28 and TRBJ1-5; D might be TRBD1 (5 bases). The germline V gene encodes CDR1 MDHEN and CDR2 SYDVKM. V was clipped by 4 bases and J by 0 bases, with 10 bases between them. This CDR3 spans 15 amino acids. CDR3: CASSSRGYSNQPQHF. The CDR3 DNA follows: TGTGCCAGCAGTTCGAGGGGTTATAGCAATCAGCCCCAGCATTTT. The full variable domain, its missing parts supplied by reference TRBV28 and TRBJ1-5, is DVKVTQSSRYLVKRTGEKVFLECVQDMDHENMFWYRQDPGLGLRLIYFSYDVKMKEKGDIPEGYSVSREKKERFSLILESASTNQTSMYLCASSSRGYSNQPQHFGDGTRLSIL.

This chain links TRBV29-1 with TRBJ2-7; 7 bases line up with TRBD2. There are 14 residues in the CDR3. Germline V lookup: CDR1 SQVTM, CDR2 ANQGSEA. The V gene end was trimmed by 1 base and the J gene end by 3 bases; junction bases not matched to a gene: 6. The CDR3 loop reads CSVEVAAGDYEQYF. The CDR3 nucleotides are TGCAGCGTTGAAGTTGCGGCGGGGGACTACGAGCAGTACTTC.

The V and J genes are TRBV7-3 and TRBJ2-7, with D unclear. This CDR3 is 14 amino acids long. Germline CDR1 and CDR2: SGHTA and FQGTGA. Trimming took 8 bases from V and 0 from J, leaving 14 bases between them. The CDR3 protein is CASSRDGVSYEQYF. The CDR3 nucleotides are TGTGCCAGCTCCCGTGACGGTGTCTCCTACGAGCAGTACTTC.

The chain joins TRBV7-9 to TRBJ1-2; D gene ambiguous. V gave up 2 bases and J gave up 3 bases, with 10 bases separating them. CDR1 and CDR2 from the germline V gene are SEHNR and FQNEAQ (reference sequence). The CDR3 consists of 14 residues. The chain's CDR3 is CASSLSWQDYGYTF. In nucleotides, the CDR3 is TGTGCCAGCAGCTTAAGTTGGCAGGACTATGGCTACACCTTC.

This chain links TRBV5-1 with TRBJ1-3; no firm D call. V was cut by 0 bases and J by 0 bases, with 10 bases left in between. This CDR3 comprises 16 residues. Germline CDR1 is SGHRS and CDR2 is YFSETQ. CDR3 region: CASSLVGGNSGNTIYF. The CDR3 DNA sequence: TGCGCCAGCAGCTTGGTCGGCGGAAACTCTGGAAACACCATATATTTT.

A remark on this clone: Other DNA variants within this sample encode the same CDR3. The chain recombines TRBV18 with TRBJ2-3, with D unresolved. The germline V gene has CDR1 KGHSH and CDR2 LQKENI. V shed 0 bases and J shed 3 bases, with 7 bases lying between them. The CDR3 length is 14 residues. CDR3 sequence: CASSPPGGTDTQYF. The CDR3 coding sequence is TGTGCCAGCTCACCACCGGGTGGGACAGATACGCAGTATTTT.

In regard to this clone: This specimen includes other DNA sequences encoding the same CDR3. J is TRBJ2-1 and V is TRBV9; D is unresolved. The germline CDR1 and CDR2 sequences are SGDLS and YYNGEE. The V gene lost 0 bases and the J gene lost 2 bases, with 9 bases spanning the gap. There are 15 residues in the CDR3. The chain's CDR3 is CASSVGTSTYNEQFF. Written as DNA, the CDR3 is TGTGCCAGCAGCGTAGGTACTTCTACCTACAATGAGCAGTTCTTC.

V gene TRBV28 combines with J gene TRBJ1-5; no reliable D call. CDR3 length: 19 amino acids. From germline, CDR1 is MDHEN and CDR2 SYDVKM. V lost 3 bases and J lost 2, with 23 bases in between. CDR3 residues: CASSFWSGPPLYRNQPQHF. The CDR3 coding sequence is TGTGCCAGCAGTTTTTGGAGCGGTCCCCCCCTATATCGCAATCAGCCCCAGCATTTT.

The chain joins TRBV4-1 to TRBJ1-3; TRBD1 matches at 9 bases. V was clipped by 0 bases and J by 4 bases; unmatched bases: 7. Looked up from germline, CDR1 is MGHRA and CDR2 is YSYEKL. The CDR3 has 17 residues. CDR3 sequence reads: CASSQDWDRVSGNTIYF. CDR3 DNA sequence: TGCGCCAGCAGCCAAGATTGGGACAGGGTATCAGGAAACACCATATATTTT.

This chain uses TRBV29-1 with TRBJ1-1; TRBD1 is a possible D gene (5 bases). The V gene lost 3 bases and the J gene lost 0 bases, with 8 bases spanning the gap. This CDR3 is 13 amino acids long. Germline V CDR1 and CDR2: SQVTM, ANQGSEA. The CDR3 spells CSVDDSMNTEAFF. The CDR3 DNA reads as TGCAGCGTTGATGACAGCATGAACACTGAAGCTTTCTTT.

CDR3 residues: CASSFSISSGGNNEQFF. CDR3 bases: TGTGCCAGCAGCTTCAGTATTTCTAGCGGGGGTAACAATGAGCAGTTCTTC. The V gene is TRBV5-8, the J gene TRBJ2-1, with TRBD2 matching over 10 bases. Trimming removed 2 bases from V and 5 bases from J; junction bases left unmatched: 10. The germline gives CDR1 SGHTS, CDR2 YDEGEE. The CDR3 spans 17 residues.

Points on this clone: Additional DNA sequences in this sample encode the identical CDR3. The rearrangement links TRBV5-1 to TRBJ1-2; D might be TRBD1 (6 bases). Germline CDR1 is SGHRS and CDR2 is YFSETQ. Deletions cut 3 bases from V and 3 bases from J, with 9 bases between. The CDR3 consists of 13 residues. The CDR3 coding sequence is TGCGCCAGCAGCTCGGACAGATACTATGGCTACACCTTC. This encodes CASSSDRYYGYTF.